What follows are 28 T cell receptor beta chains derived from one specimen sequenced in a study of blood T cell repertoires in COVID-19. Generated by immunoSEQ multiplex PCR, the TCRdb table keeps only in-frame clones and is missing some. The table includes about 61,000 clones, more than 75% detected once. Source material: peripheral blood. These receptor sequences come from a human donor in a cohort sampled during active COVID-19.

The chain links TRBV24-1 to TRBJ2-5; 12 nucleotides line up with TRBD1. This CDR3 spans 14 amino acids. J was trimmed by 5 bases and V by 9 bases; bases with no gene match: 6. The V gene's germline CDR1 is KGHDR and CDR2 SFDVKD. CDR3 sequence (DNA): TGTGCCACCTCCGGGACAGGGGGCTCGGAGACCCAGTACTTC. The encoded protein is CATSGTGGSETQYF.

The V call is TRBV6-2 or TRBV6-3, the J call TRBJ2-1, with D tentatively TRBD2 (5 bases). The CDR3 contains 16 residues. Germline-derived CDR1 and CDR2 are MNHEY and SVGEGT. Trimming took off 4 bases at V and 0 bases at J, with 13 bases between the two ends. CDR3: CASSSYSVLSYNEQFF. CDR3 DNA: TGTGCCAGCAGTTCCTATAGCGTCCTCTCCTACAATGAGCAGTTCTTC.

This chain uses TRBV28 with TRBJ2-1; TRBD2 might be the D (7 bases). The germline CDR1 and CDR2 sequences are MDHEN and SYDVKM. The CDR3 length is 16 residues. Trimming stripped 5 bases from V and 0 bases from J, with 14 bases between. The CDR3 sequence: CASSVGGGFSYNEQFF. The CDR3, as DNA: TGTGCCAGCAGTGTAGGGGGGGGGTTCTCCTACAATGAGCAGTTCTTC.

The CDR3 spells CASSKGQGGQETQYF. The CDR3 DNA sequence: TGTGCCAGCAGCAAGGGACAGGGAGGCCAAGAGACCCAGTACTTC. The chain recombines TRBV28 with TRBJ2-5; TRBD1 matches 9 bases. The ends lost 6 bases at V and 1 base at J; junction bases unmatched: 6. This CDR3 is built from 15 residues. The germline V gene encodes CDR1 MDHEN and CDR2 SYDVKM.

For the CDR3, the DNA is TGTGCCAGCTCACGGGACAGTTTTTCTTCCTCTGGAAACACCATATATTTT. It is translated as CASSRDSFSSSGNTIYF. The J gene is TRBJ1-3, the V gene TRBV18, with 7 positions matching TRBD1. This CDR3 is 17 amino acids long. J lost 0 bases, V lost 4 bases, and 9 bases had no gene match. Germline CDR1 reads KGHSH; CDR2 reads LQKENI.

The rearrangement joins TRBV5-1 to TRBJ2-2; D unclear. The CDR3 is 13 amino acids. V was cut by 4 bases and J by 4 bases, with 8 bases left in between. The V gene's germline CDR1 is SGHRS and CDR2 YFSETQ. CDR3 protein: CASSEMVTGELFF. DNA for the CDR3: TGCGCCAGCAGCGAGATGGTCACCGGGGAGCTGTTTTTT.

The chain uses TRBV4-1 and TRBJ2-2, with 8 bases matching TRBD2. This CDR3 comprises 16 residues. The ends lost 3 bases at V and 5 bases at J; junction bases unmatched: 8. Germline lookup yields CDR1 MGHRA and CDR2 YSYEKL. CDR3 in amino acids: CASSQEAGVRTGELFF. For the CDR3, the DNA is TGCGCCAGCAGCCAGGAAGCGGGAGTACGAACCGGGGAGCTGTTTTTT.

This chain uses TRBV18 with TRBJ2-1; D is undetermined. Trimming left V 1 base short and J 5 bases short, with 9 bases between. The germline V gene has CDR1 KGHSH and CDR2 LQKENI. This CDR3 region has 14 residues. In DNA, the CDR3 is TGTGCCAGCTCACCACAAGCAACTAACAATGAGCAGTTCTTC. As protein: CASSPQATNNEQFF.

The chain employs TRBV9 and TRBJ1-6, with a tentative D call TRBD1 (6 bases). V was cut by 0 bases and J by 4 bases, with 17 bases left in between. The germline CDR1 and CDR2 sequences are SGDLS and YYNGEE. The CDR3 consists of 18 residues. Written as DNA, the CDR3 is TGTGCCAGCAGCGTAGGGTCAAGGGGGACGGCGTATAATTCACCCCTCCACTTT. It specifies CASSVGSRGTAYNSPLHF.

The chain combines TRBV19 with TRBJ1-1; TRBD1 is a possible D gene (6 bases). In germline, CDR1 is LNHDA, CDR2 SQIVND (reference sequence). This CDR3 spans 16 amino acids. The V and J ends lost 6 bases and 1 base respectively, with 18 bases between them. The chain's CDR3 is CASRSPGDTANTEAFF. The DNA of the CDR3 is TGTGCCAGTAGGTCCCCTGGGGACACAGCGAACACTGAAGCTTTCTTT.

The chain couples TRBV5-4 to TRBJ1-3; 7 bases are a match to TRBD1. With 4 bases clipped from V and 0 bases from J, the junction kept 10 bases outside the gene matches. CDR3 length: 17 residues. Germline V CDR1 and CDR2: SGHNT, YYREEE (reference sequence). The CDR3 loop reads CASSPGTAPRSGNTIYF. DNA of the CDR3: TGTGCCAGCAGCCCAGGGACAGCCCCTCGCTCTGGAAACACCATATATTTT. The variable domain in full, with the rest retrieved from reference TRBV5-4 and TRBJ1-3, is ETGVTQSPTHLIKTRGQQVTLRCSSQSGHNTVSWYQQALGQGPQFIFQYYREEENGRGNFPPRFSGLQFPNYSSELNVNALELDDSALYLCASSPGTAPRSGNTIYFGEGSWLTVV.

V and J are TRBV7-9 and TRBJ2-3; the D is unclear. The CDR3 has 16 amino acids. Trimming removed 3 bases at V and 1 base at J, with 14 bases between. In germline, CDR1 is SEHNR, CDR2 FQNEAQ (reference sequence). The CDR3 reads CASSFQSAAGTDTQYF. CDR3 coding DNA: TGTGCCAGCAGCTTTCAATCGGCGGCAGGCACAGATACGCAGTATTTT.

This rearrangement joins TRBV27 to TRBJ2-7, with D maybe TRBD1 (6 bases). Trimming stripped 5 bases from V and 2 bases from J, with 16 bases between. The CDR3 consists of 15 residues. In germline, CDR1 is MNHEY, CDR2 SMNVEV (reference sequence). The CDR3 DNA follows: TGTGCCAGCAGTCTCAATGGACAGAACCCCTACGAGCAGTACTTC. It encodes CASSLNGQNPYEQYF.

The J gene is TRBJ1-5, the V gene TRBV28, with TRBD1 matching over 12 bases. The CDR3 has 15 residues. The ends lost 6 bases at V and 5 bases at J; junction bases unmatched: 5. The germline gives CDR1 MDHEN, CDR2 SYDVKM. The CDR3 DNA reads as TGTGCCAGCAGCCGAGGGACAGGGGGCTATCAGCCCCAGCATTTT. Protein: CASSRGTGGYQPQHF.

This CDR3 reads CASSKLRGGELFF. CDR3 in DNA: TGTGCCAGCAGTAAACTAAGGGGGGGGGAGCTGTTTTTT. V and J are TRBV6-5 and TRBJ2-2; TRBD1 might be the D (6 bases). CDR1 is MNHEY, CDR2 SVGAGI, per germline. This CDR3 is built from 13 residues. The V gene lost 5 bases and the J gene lost 8 bases, with 12 bases spanning the gap.

The rearrangement links TRBV9 to TRBJ1-1; D gene ambiguous. The V end was cut by 1 base, the J end by 3 bases, with 10 bases between. Germline CDR1 is SGDLS and CDR2 is YYNGEE. This CDR3 is built from 14 residues. The CDR3 nucleotides read TGTGCCAGCAGCGTACAAGCGGGTTACACTGAAGCTTTCTTT. Encoded protein: CASSVQAGYTEAFF.

This rearrangement joins TRBV30 to TRBJ1-2, with D hard to call. This CDR3 contains 13 residues. Germline CDR1 reads GTSNPN; CDR2 reads SVGIG (reference sequence). The germline V and J ends were trimmed by 1 base and 4 bases, with 10 bases remaining between them. CDR3 DNA: TGTGCCTGGAGTGACCGCCGGTTCTATGGCTACACCTTC. Translating gives CAWSDRRFYGYTF.

CDR3 sequence: CASSIQAAGGRNEQFF. CDR3 DNA: TGTGCCAGTAGTATCCAGGCGGCGGGAGGGCGTAATGAGCAGTTCTTC. This rearrangement joins TRBV19 to TRBJ2-1, with 9 bases that match TRBD2. Trimming cost V 3 bases and J 7 bases; bases outside gene matches: 10. Per the germline V gene, CDR1 is LNHDA and CDR2 is SQIVND (reference sequence). CDR3 length: 16 amino acids.

The V and J genes are TRBV3-1 (or the pseudogene TRBV3-2) and TRBJ1-3, with D perhaps matching TRBD1 (6 bases). The CDR3 runs to 14 residues. Germline assignment: CDR1 LGHDT and CDR2 YNNKEL (reference sequence). With 4 bases removed from V and 2 bases from J, the gap between germline ends came to 9 bases. The CDR3 is CASSLGGPGNTIYF. The CDR3 bases are TGTGCCAGCAGCCTCGGGGGGCCTGGAAACACCATATATTTT.

This chain connects TRBV10-3 to TRBJ1-5, with a tentative D call TRBD1 (6 bases). CDR1 is ENHRY, CDR2 SYGVKD, per germline. The CDR3 spans 14 residues. V was cut by 5 bases and J by 3 bases, with 11 bases left in between. CDR3 sequence reads: CAISLDSYNQPQHF. The CDR3 DNA reads as TGTGCCATCAGTTTGGACAGTTACAATCAGCCCCAGCATTTT.

This chain connects TRBV6-1 to TRBJ2-1; weak D call: TRBD1 (5 bases). This CDR3 comprises 13 residues. V was trimmed by 3 bases and J by 7 bases, leaving 10 bases between them. Germline CDR1 is MNHNS and CDR2 is SASEGT. As DNA, the CDR3 is TGTGCCAGCAGTGAGTATACAGGTAATGAGCAGTTCTTC. This gives the protein CASSEYTGNEQFF.

The V gene is TRBV4-1, the J gene TRBJ2-1, with 8 nucleotides matching TRBD2. V shed 2 bases and J 8 bases; nucleotides not matched to a gene: 11. This CDR3 region has 16 residues. From germline, CDR1 is MGHRA and CDR2 YSYEKL. In DNA form, the CDR3 reads TGCGCCAGCAGCCAAAAACCGGGAGGGCCTTTTCATGAGCAGTTCTTC. This sequence encodes CASSQKPGGPFHEQFF.

The chain has TRBV2 and TRBJ2-7, with 7 bases fitting TRBD1. This CDR3 is 11 amino acids long. The ends lost 6 bases at V and 8 bases at J; junction bases unmatched: 4. The V gene's germline CDR1 is SNHLY and CDR2 FYNNEI. CDR3 loop: CASRDRPKQYF. The CDR3 DNA sequence: TGTGCCAGCAGGGACAGGCCAAAGCAGTACTTC.

The genes are TRBV2 and TRBJ2-1, with 11 bases lining up with TRBD2. Trimming removed 6 bases from V and 9 bases from J; junction bases left unmatched: 10. Germline V gene data show CDR1 as SNHLY and CDR2 as FYNNEI. The CDR3 spans 15 residues. The CDR3 protein is CASRETSGSSVEQFF. The CDR3 DNA reads as TGTGCCAGCAGGGAAACTAGCGGGAGTTCGGTTGAGCAGTTCTTC.

The rearrangement joins TRBV27 to TRBJ1-2, with 9 nucleotides matching TRBD1. The CDR3 loop spans 15 amino acids. The germline V gene has CDR1 MNHEY and CDR2 SMNVEV (reference sequence). Germline trimming cut 5 bases from V and 8 bases from J; bases unmatched to any gene: 12. The CDR3 sequence: CASSGDTTGGRGYTF. For the CDR3, the DNA is TGTGCCAGCAGTGGAGATACGACAGGGGGACGGGGCTACACCTTC.

V usage is TRBV5-6 and J usage is TRBJ2-1, with 9 bases matching TRBD2. Per the germline V gene, CDR1 is SGHDT and CDR2 is YYEEEE. The CDR3 runs 19 residues. V lost 3 bases, J lost 4 bases, and 17 bases stayed unmatched. CDR3 nucleotides: TGTGCCAGCAGCTCCCCCCTCCTACGGGCTAGCGGGATATACAATGAGCAGTTCTTC. Translated, it gives CASSSPLLRASGIYNEQFF.

The chain has TRBV2 and TRBJ2-7, with 10 bases matching TRBD1. CDR1 and CDR2 from the germline V gene are SNHLY and FYNNEI. CDR3 length: 14 amino acids. V shed 4 bases, J shed 3 bases, and the junction held 3 bases outside the gene matches. CDR3 sequence: CASSVDRGDYEQYF. CDR3 nucleotides: TGTGCCAGCAGTGTGGACAGGGGGGACTACGAGCAGTACTTC.

The chain combines TRBV7-2 with TRBJ2-7; D is possibly TRBD1 (6 bases). V gave up 5 bases and J gave up 3 bases, with 26 bases separating them. The CDR3 is made up of 18 amino acids. Germline-derived CDR1 and CDR2 are SGHTA and FQGNSA. CDR3 region: CASSRYPPHWDTNYEQYF. CDR3 nucleotide sequence: TGTGCCAGCAGCCGCTATCCGCCCCACTGGGACACCAACTACGAGCAGTACTTC.